The 32 T cell receptor beta chains below all came from one sample that was sequenced in a study of regulatory T cells in long-lasting Graves disease. Through Arm-PCR of CDR3 regions and iRepertoire HTBI primers, TCR beta libraries were built. TCRdb itself ran the multiplex PCR reads through MiXCR, one entry per CDR3 protein. The sample yields 650,000 to 700,000 distinct CDR3 sequences, 25% to 30% seen once. Time point of the sample: persistent/refractory GD, antithyroid drugs over 5 years with positive TRAb. Following extraction of RNA from PBMCs, that RNA was used to make the TCR library. Sample: peripheral blood mononuclear cells (PBMCs), taken when the disease was refractory, from a patient treated with antithyroid drugs. Source of these receptors: a female donor with Graves disease.

This clonotype came up once. The chain combines TRBV2 with TRBJ2-4, with TRBD1 matching over 8 bases. The CDR3 spans 16 residues. After removal of 6 bases from V and 8 bases from J, the junction contained 15 bases not matched to a gene. Germline-derived CDR1 and CDR2 are SNHLY and FYNNEI. In DNA form, the CDR3 reads TGTGCCAGCAGCGTTGGCCTCACGGACAGGGATGACATTCAGTACTTC. Protein: CASSVGLTDRDDIQYF.

There are a few counts of this clonotype. This chain joins TRBV19 and TRBJ1-1, with a possible D match to TRBD1 (6 bases). There are 14 residues in the CDR3. Germline V lookup: CDR1 LNHDA, CDR2 SQIVND (reference sequence). Trimming pared 8 bases from V and 4 bases from J, leaving 17 bases between. CDR3 in amino acids: CASLPGGLVTEAFF. Here the CDR3 DNA reads TGTGCCAGTCTCCCCGGGGGGCTTGTCACTGAAGCTTTCTTT.

This clonotype was observed a few times. The chain is built from TRBV20-1 and TRBJ1-1, with 9 bases identical to TRBD1. Germline loops: CDR1 DFQATT, CDR2 SNEGSKA (reference sequence). V lost 6 bases to trimming and J lost 5 bases; unmatched junction nucleotides: 10. CDR3 length: 14 amino acids. CDR3 protein: CSAQRDRARTEAFF. CDR3 nucleotides: TGCAGTGCACAGCGGGACAGGGCGCGAACTGAAGCTTTCTTT.

This clonotype was picked up many times. The chain employs TRBV12-3 or TRBV12-4 and TRBJ1-1; a weak D match, TRBD1 (6 bases). Trimming took off 2 bases at V and 1 base at J, with 8 bases between the two ends. CDR3 length equals 14 residues. In DNA, the CDR3 is TGTGCCAGCAGTTTAATGGGGGCGAACACTGAAGCTTTCTTT. Residues: CASSLMGANTEAFF.

Only a few counts were recorded for this clonotype. The chain recombines TRBV29-1 with TRBJ1-1; D may be TRBD1 (5 bases). In germline, CDR1 is SQVTM, CDR2 ANQGSEA. Deletions cut 7 bases from V and 0 bases from J, with 12 bases between. This CDR3 has 13 residues. The CDR3 DNA is TGCAGCGCCTTGGGGGGGGTGAACACTGAAGCTTTCTTT. This codes for CSALGGVNTEAFF. Filled out from reference TRBV29-1 and TRBJ1-1, the complete variable domain reads SAVISQKPSRDICQRGTSLTIQCQVDSQVTMMFWYRQQPGQSLTLIATANQGSEATYESGFVIDKFPISRPNLTFSTLTVSNMSPEDSSIYLCSALGGVNTEAFFGQGTRLTVV.

CDR3 bases: TGTGCCAGCAGCTCCGGGACACCTGGAAACACCATATATTTT. It codes for CASSSGTPGNTIYF. The chain uses TRBV13 and TRBJ1-3; maybe TRBD1 (6 bases). The V end lost 4 bases, the J end lost 2 bases, and 9 bases lay between the germline ends. From germline, CDR1 is PRHDT and CDR2 FYEKMQ (reference sequence). This CDR3 region has 14 residues.

About this clonotype itself: A much larger clone differs from this one at a single base, so this may be a read error. The chain carries TRBV2 and TRBJ1-2; D remains unclear. V lost 5 bases to trimming and J lost 8 bases, with 18 bases between them. Per the germline V gene, CDR1 is SNHLY and CDR2 is FYNNEI. The CDR3 runs to 14 residues. The CDR3 loop is CASSSGMEGMGYTF. The CDR3 nucleotides are TGTGCCAGCAGTAGCGGGATGGAGGGTATGGGCTACACCTTC.

This clonotype was seen only once. V usage is TRBV3-1 and J usage is TRBJ2-4; D is uncertain. V shed 1 base and J shed 0 bases, with 7 bases lying between them. This CDR3 is built from 15 residues. Per the germline V gene, CDR1 is LGHDT and CDR2 is YNNKEL (reference sequence). As DNA, the CDR3 is TGTGCCAGCAGCCAAGGACTTCTAGCCAAAAACATTCAGTACTTC. Translation gives CASSQGLLAKNIQYF.

This clonotype was detected many times. The chain has TRBV11-2 and TRBJ2-7, with TRBD1 as a possible D gene (6 bases). Germline CDR1 reads SGHAT; CDR2 reads FQNNGV. Trimming took 5 bases from V and 2 from J, leaving 16 bases between them. This CDR3 contains 15 residues. The CDR3 region is CASSIGTPSTYEQYF. The CDR3, as DNA: TGTGCCAGCAGCATCGGGACACCTTCCACCTACGAGCAGTACTTC.

V and J are TRBV20-1 and TRBJ1-1, with D possibly being TRBD1 (5 bases). Germline V CDR1 and CDR2: DFQATT, SNEGSKA (reference sequence). Trimming stripped 6 bases from V and 1 base from J, with 12 bases between. The CDR3 covers 13 residues. The CDR3 nucleotides are TGCAGTGCCTCACTAGGGACGAACACTGAAGCTTTCTTT. This gives the protein CSASLGTNTEAFF.

The V and J genes are TRBV5-1 and TRBJ1-4; no reliable D call. This CDR3 region has 14 residues. V gave up 3 bases and J gave up 8 bases, with 14 bases separating them. The germline gives CDR1 SGHRS, CDR2 YFSETQ. The CDR3 DNA reads TGCGCCAGCAGCTCAGACACTCTTTACGAAAAACTGTTTTTT. Protein product: CASSSDTLYEKLFF.

The rearrangement uses TRBV6-1 and TRBJ1-5, with TRBD1 matching 7 bases. CDR3 length: 12 residues. CDR1 and CDR2 from the germline V gene are MNHNS and SASEGT. V was clipped by 7 bases and J by 6 bases; unmatched bases: 3. The CDR3 region is CASNRGTQPQHF. As DNA, the CDR3 is TGTGCCAGCAACAGGGGAACTCAGCCCCAGCATTTT.

This sequence joins TRBV2 and TRBJ2-2; the D gene could be TRBD1 or TRBD2 (5 bases each). The germline gives CDR1 SNHLY, CDR2 FYNNEI. This CDR3 is 15 amino acids long. Between the trimmed V and J ends, which lost 6 bases and 2 bases, there was a span of 13 bases. The DNA for the CDR3 is TGTGCCAGCAGGGGGGTACAGGAAAACACCGGGGAGCTGTTTTTT. Amino acids: CASRGVQENTGELFF.

V usage is TRBV3-1 and J usage is TRBJ1-4, with D possibly TRBD1 on 5 matching bases. Germline V gene lookup returns CDR1 LGHDT and CDR2 YNNKEL (reference sequence). CDR3 length: 15 amino acids. Trimming took off 5 bases at V and 2 bases at J, with 12 bases between the two ends. Written as DNA, the CDR3 is TGTGCCAGCAGCGCATCCAGGGCCACTAATGAAAAACTGTTTTTT. Translation: CASSASRATNEKLFF.

This rearrangement joins TRBV19 to TRBJ2-5; 7 bases map to TRBD1. Germline trimming cut 4 bases from V and 2 bases from J; bases unmatched to any gene: 7. The CDR3 sequence is 15 residues long. Per germline, CDR1 LNHDA and CDR2 SQIVND (reference sequence). The CDR3 DNA follows: TGTGCCAGTAGTACCTCGACAGGGTATCAAGAGACCCAGTACTTC. It is translated as CASSTSTGYQETQYF.

In regard to this clonotype: A much larger clone lies a single base off, so this may be a read error. The chain couples TRBV2 to TRBJ1-2; no firm D call. The V gene's germline CDR1 is SNHLY and CDR2 FYNNEI. The CDR3 runs 14 residues. CDR3 bases: TGTGCCAGCGGTGAGACCAGAGAAGGCTATGGCTACACCTTC. Translation gives CASGETREGYGYTF.

Points on this clonotype: This may be a read error, as it is one base from a much larger clone. Here the CDR3 DNA reads TGTGCCAGCAGCCCGACAGGGAAAGAGACCCAGTACTTC. Translating it yields CASSPTGKETQYF. V gene TRBV7-7 combines with J gene TRBJ2-5; 7 bases agree with TRBD1. Germline trimming cut 5 bases from V and 3 bases from J; bases unmatched to any gene: 3. Germline values: CDR1 SSHAT, CDR2 FNYEAQ (reference sequence). The CDR3 spans 13 residues.

The V and J genes are TRBV28 and TRBJ1-1; no clear D gene. The length of the CDR3 is 15 residues. The germline V and J ends were trimmed by 1 base and 0 bases, with 9 bases remaining between them. Looked up from germline, CDR1 is MDHEN and CDR2 is SYDVKM. The CDR3 DNA follows: TGTGCCAGCAGTTTATTAAAGGCCATGAACACTGAAGCTTTCTTT. It specifies CASSLLKAMNTEAFF. Using reference TRBV28 and TRBJ1-1 for the parts outside the CDR3, the full variable domain is DVKVTQSSRYLVKRTGEKVFLECVQDMDHENMFWYRQDPGLGLRLIYFSYDVKMKEKGDIPEGYSVSREKKERFSLILESASTNQTSMYLCASSLLKAMNTEAFFGQGTRLTVV.

This clonotype has just one count. The chain has TRBV6-1 and TRBJ2-7, with TRBD2 matching over 11 bases. The CDR3 is made up of 14 amino acids. Germline V CDR1 and CDR2: MNHNS, SASEGT. The J segment lost 0 bases and the V segment lost 10 bases, leaving 5 bases of the junction unmatched. The CDR3 sequence: CATRTSGSSYEQYF. The CDR3 nucleotides read TGTGCCACTCGAACTAGCGGGAGCTCCTACGAGCAGTACTTC.

In regard to this clonotype: Its ends do not fully match the called genes, so a read error is possible. The chain carries TRBV7-9 and TRBJ2-1; 13 positions match TRBD2. Germline values: CDR1 SEHNR, CDR2 FQNEAQ (reference sequence). The CDR3 contains 15 residues. CDR3 DNA: TGTACCAGCAGCTTGGGACTAGCGGGAAGGGATGAGCAGTTCTTC. It codes for CTSSLGLAGRDEQFF.

CDR3 nucleotide sequence: TGTGCCAGCAGTCCTCCTCCGACCCAGATGGGCTCACCCCTCCACTTT. It is translated as CASSPPPTQMGSPLHF. The rearrangement joins TRBV12-3 or TRBV12-4 to TRBJ1-6; no clear D. V was pared by 5 bases and J by 10 bases, with 21 bases between. The CDR3 runs to 16 residues.

The gene calls are TRBV27 and TRBJ1-6; unclear D gene. The germline V and J ends were trimmed by 1 base and 5 bases, with 6 bases remaining between them. The length of the CDR3 is 14 residues. Germline V gene data show CDR1 as MNHEY and CDR2 as SMNVEV (reference sequence). The CDR3 loop reads CASSLLADNSPLHF. The CDR3, as DNA: TGTGCCAGCAGTTTATTGGCGGATAATTCACCCCTCCACTTT.

The J gene is TRBJ1-5, the V gene TRBV29-1, with TRBD1 matching over 7 bases. Germline CDR1 is SQVTM and CDR2 is ANQGSEA. After removal of 4 bases from V and 1 base from J, the junction contained 7 bases not matched to a gene. The CDR3 loop spans 15 amino acids. The CDR3: CSVGEGAGSNQPQHF. In DNA form, the CDR3 reads TGCAGCGTTGGCGAGGGGGCAGGAAGCAATCAGCCCCAGCATTTT.

This clonotype appeared a few times. This chain joins TRBV5-8 and TRBJ1-1; 8 nucleotides agree with TRBD1. The CDR3 spans 15 residues. The trim removed 4 bases at V and 4 bases at J, leaving 9 bases unmatched. Germline V lookup: CDR1 SGHTS, CDR2 YDEGEE. The CDR3 nucleotides are TGTGCCAGCAGCGGGGGAACAGGGGGGCCCACTGAAGCTTTCTTT. Its translation: CASSGGTGGPTEAFF.

This chain joins TRBV30 and TRBJ1-1; D is uncertain. V shed 4 bases and J shed 3 bases, with 12 bases lying between them. This CDR3 has 13 residues. Germline V gene sequence: CDR1 GTSNPN, CDR2 SVGIG (reference sequence). The CDR3 loop reads CAWIWAADTEAFF. DNA for the CDR3: TGTGCCTGGATCTGGGCTGCAGACACTGAAGCTTTCTTT.

Points on this clonotype: The CDR3 carries no conserved terminal phenylalanine or tryptophan, so it likely arises from a read error. The genes are TRBV18 and TRBJ1-1; D possibly corresponds to TRBD1 (6 bases). From germline, CDR1 is KGHSH and CDR2 LQKENI. This CDR3 spans 15 amino acids. The ends were cut back, 2 bases at V and 3 bases at J, with 13 bases in the middle. The CDR3 DNA sequence: TGTGCCAGCTCACCAAAGGGCAGGGGATACACTGAAGCTTTCCTT. Its translation: CASSPKGRGYTEAFL.

This clonotype has just one count. Possible read error: a much larger clone is one base away. The V call is TRBV7-3, the J call TRBJ2-7; the D gene is possibly TRBD2 (6 bases). The CDR3 has 13 amino acids. The V gene's germline CDR1 is SGHTA and CDR2 FQGTGA. The CDR3 protein is CASSPRGGYGQYF. CDR3 nucleotide sequence: TGTGCCAGCAGCCCCCGGGGAGGCTACGGGCAGTACTTC. Filled out from reference TRBV7-3 and TRBJ2-7, the complete variable domain reads GAGVSQTPSNKVTEKGKYVELRCDPISGHTALYWYRQSLGQGPEFLIYFQGTGAADDSGLPNDRFFAVRPEGSVSTLKIQRTERGDSAVYLCASSPRGGYGQYFGPGTRLTVT.

This clonotype has just a few counts. V is TRBV7-2 and J is TRBJ2-7, with D unclear. Germline CDR1 and CDR2: SGHTA and FQGNSA. The CDR3 sequence is 17 residues long. V lost 5 bases, J lost 0 bases, and 20 bases lay in between. CDR3 sequence: CASSPPSMGARSYEQYF. The CDR3 coding sequence is TGTGCCAGCAGCCCCCCATCTATGGGCGCCCGCTCCTACGAGCAGTACTTC.

This clonotype was seen ten or more times. V gene TRBV18 combines with J gene TRBJ2-7; D is ambiguous. V dropped 2 bases and J dropped 7 bases, with 9 bases sitting between them. This CDR3 is 12 amino acids long. CDR1 and CDR2 from the germline V gene are KGHSH and LQKENI. CDR3 protein: CASSPGVREQYF. CDR3 DNA: TGTGCCAGCTCACCAGGGGTACGGGAGCAGTACTTC.

This clonotype was seen at least ten times. The chain has TRBV28 and TRBJ1-5; D gene uncertain. This CDR3 has 15 amino acids. Germline V gene lookup returns CDR1 MDHEN and CDR2 SYDVKM. V lost 8 bases and J lost 3, with 17 bases in between. The CDR3 coding sequence is TGTGCCAGCTACTCCCCGAGGTCCTACAATCAGCCCCAGCATTTT. The encoded protein is CASYSPRSYNQPQHF.

This clonotype was observed at least ten times. The V call is TRBV20-1, the J call TRBJ2-7; 7 bases are a match to TRBD2. The CDR3 sequence is 13 residues long. The J segment lost 3 bases and the V segment lost 2 bases, leaving 4 bases of the junction unmatched. Germline CDR1 is DFQATT and CDR2 is SNEGSKA (reference sequence). The CDR3, as DNA: TGCAGTGCTAGATCACCTAGCGGCTACGAGCAGTACTTC. Protein product: CSARSPSGYEQYF.

This clonotype was seen more than once but under ten times. The V gene is TRBV10-3, the J gene TRBJ1-1; possibly TRBD1 for D (5 bases). The germline gives CDR1 ENHRY, CDR2 SYGVKD. The length of the CDR3 is 14 residues. V lost 6 bases to trimming and J lost 2 bases, with 13 bases between them. This chain's CDR3 is CAIRADRINTEAFF. The CDR3 nucleotides are TGTGCCATCAGAGCTGACAGAATCAACACTGAAGCTTTCTTT.